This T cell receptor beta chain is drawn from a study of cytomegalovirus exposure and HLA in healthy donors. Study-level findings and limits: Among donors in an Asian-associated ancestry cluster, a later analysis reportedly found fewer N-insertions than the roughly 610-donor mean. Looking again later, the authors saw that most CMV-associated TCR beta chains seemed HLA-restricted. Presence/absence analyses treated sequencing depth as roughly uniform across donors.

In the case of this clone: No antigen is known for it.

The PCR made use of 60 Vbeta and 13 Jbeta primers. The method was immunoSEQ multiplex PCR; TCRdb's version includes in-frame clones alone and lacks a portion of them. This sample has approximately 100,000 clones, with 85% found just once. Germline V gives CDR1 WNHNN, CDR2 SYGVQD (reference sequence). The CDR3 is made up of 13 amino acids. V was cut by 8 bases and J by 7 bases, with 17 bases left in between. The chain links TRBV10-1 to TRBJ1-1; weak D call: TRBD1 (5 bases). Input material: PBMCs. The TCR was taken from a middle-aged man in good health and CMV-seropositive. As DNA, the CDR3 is TGCGCCAGCCCCGGGCAGGGCCATTTTGAAGCTTTCTTT. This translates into CASPGQGHFEAFF.